The clone carrying this T cell receptor (beta chain) was picked up one time. The same CDR3 arises from other DNA sequences in this sample as well. This specimen comes from a study of technical replicates of blood from four donors. TCRdb's copy holds only in-frame clones and misses some; the assay was immunoSEQ multiplex PCR. This table holds under 55,000 clones, 90% to 97% found once. Germline CDR1 and CDR2: SGHTA and FQGTGA. V lost 2 bases, J lost 8 bases, and 4 bases stayed unmatched. The length of the CDR3 is 14 residues. The V gene is TRBV7-3, the J gene TRBJ2-1, with 9 positions matching TRBD2. The source is a human donor in good health. Sequences were obtained from T cells isolated from PBMCs. CDR3 coding DNA: TGTGCCAGCAGCTTAGGCCTAGCGGGGTATGAGCAGTTCTTC. It is translated as CASSLGLAGYEQFF.